A selection of T cell receptor beta chains follows, all from one sample in a study of shared clonotypes between healthy human individuals. Profiling relied on immunoSEQ multiplex PCR, and the TCRdb table lists in-frame clones only, not all of them. The table lists around 1,900,000 clones, just under 95% of them singletons, with more than 1.5% in the top ten. What was sequenced was naive CD8+ T cells from PBMCs. Receptor source: a man between 18 and 29 years old in good health. Some clones in this sample may be carry-over from other donors' samples. Each CDR3 is given with its conserved first and last residue. Fields, in order: D gene, J gene, V gene, clone size, CDR3 DNA, CDR3 protein. A D gene is named only where the DNA matches it firmly. Clone size is shown for a subset of rows, as once, few, many or a class of expanded clone.

- | TRBJ1-2 | TRBV27 | - | TGTGCCAGCAGTTTCGGGGGCGCGGGTGGCTACACCTTC | CASSFGGAGGYTF
- | TRBJ1-5 | TRBV5-1 | - | TGCGCCAGCAGCTTTCAGGGGCGGATGGATCAGCCCCAGCATTTT | CASSFQGRMDQPQHF
- | TRBJ1-1 | TRBV15 | - | TGTGCCTCGGGAGAAATGTCCCCAATGAACACTGAAGCTTTCTTT | CASGEMSPMNTEAFF
- | TRBJ1-2 | TRBV7-9 | - | TGTGCCAGCAGCCTAGCTCTGGACTATGGCTACACCTTC | CASSLALDYGYTF
- | TRBJ1-5 | TRBV7-2 | - | TGTGCCAGCAGCTTGAATAGCAATCAGCCCCAGCATTTT | CASSLNSNQPQHF
TRBD1 | TRBJ2-7 | TRBV14 | - | TGTGCCAGCAGCCTGGGGACAGGGTTTTTGTACGAGCAGTACTTC | CASSLGTGFLYEQYF
- | TRBJ1-4 | TRBV4-1 | - | TGCGCCAGCAGCCAAGTCGGAGCAGTCACAACTAATGAAAAACTGTTTTTT | CASSQVGAVTTNEKLFF
- | TRBJ1-1 | TRBV29-1 | once | TGCAGCGTTGAGGGGTCCACTGAAGCTTTCTTT | CSVEGSTEAFF
TRBD1 | TRBJ1-1 | TRBV28 | - | TGTGCCAGCAGTTTACGGATTCCCTGGGCTACCCAGGACAGGGAAAACACTGAAGCTTTCTTT | CASSLRIPWATQDRENTEAFF
TRBD1 | TRBJ2-1 | TRBV2 | - | TGTGCCAGCACTTTTTGGGACAGGGGGCGGAATGAGCAGTTCTTC | CASTFWDRGRNEQFF
TRBD1 | TRBJ2-3 | TRBV28 | - | TGTGCCAGCAGTTCGAATGGACAGGGCATAGATCGGTATTTT | CASSSNGQGIDRYF
TRBD1 | TRBJ2-4 | TRBV29-1 | - | TGCAGCGTTGGGACAGGAGGTCTAGCCAAAAACATTCAGTACTTC | CSVGTGGLAKNIQYF
- | TRBJ2-1 | TRBV4-1 | - | TGCGCCAGCAGCCAAGATTTTTCCTTCTACAATGAGCAGTTCTTC | CASSQDFSFYNEQFF
- | TRBJ2-4 | TRBV30 | - | TGTGCCTGGAGTGTTGGGATAGCCAAAAACATTCAGTACTTC | CAWSVGIAKNIQYF
TRBD1 | TRBJ2-7 | TRBV7-9 | - | TGTGCCAGCAGCTGGGGGACAGGGGGCTTGGACGAGCAGTACTTC | CASSWGTGGLDEQYF
TRBD1 | TRBJ2-7 | TRBV7-9 | - | TGTGCCAGCAGCACCGAGGGACAGGGGTACTACGAGCAGTACTTC | CASSTEGQGYYEQYF
TRBD2 | TRBJ2-1 | TRBV30 | - | TGTGCCTGTTCGGGACTAGCGGATGTACCAGGGTCCTACAATGAGCAGTTCTTC | CACSGLADVPGSYNEQFF
- | TRBJ1-1 | TRBV7-3 | - | TGTGCCAGCAGCTCCACTCCTTCACTCGAGGCTTTCTTT | CASSSTPSLEAFF
- | TRBJ2-7 | TRBV27 | - | TGTGCCAGCAGTTTTGGGGCCAGGGGCGAGCAGTACTTC | CASSFGARGEQYF
- | TRBJ2-1 | TRBV6-5 | - | TGTGCCAGCAGCTCCGGGACTGCGGGCGGTGAGCAGTTCTTC | CASSSGTAGGEQFF
- | TRBJ1-4 | TRBV27 | - | TGTGCCAGCAGTTTAATACAGGGAACTAATGAAAAACTGTTTTTT | CASSLIQGTNEKLFF
- | TRBJ2-7 | TRBV9 | once | TGTGCCAGCAGCGTAGGTGCTCTCTCCTACGAGCAGTACTTC | CASSVGALSYEQYF
TRBD2 | TRBJ2-5 | TRBV4-1 | - | TGCGCCAGCAGCCCGTTACTAGCGGGAGGGCTTGAAGAGACCCAGTACTTC | CASSPLLAGGLEETQYF
- | TRBJ1-1 | TRBV9 | once | TGTGCCAGCAGCGGGTACAGGGTGGGGAACACTGAAGCTTTCTTT | CASSGYRVGNTEAFF
- | TRBJ1-5 | TRBV7-3 | - | TGTGCCAGCATCTACCTTCGGACAGTACAAAATAGCAATCAGCCCCAGCATTTT | CASIYLRTVQNSNQPQHF
TRBD1 | TRBJ2-7 | TRBV15 | - | TGTGCCACCAGCATCAGGGGGCAACTCGACGAGCAGTACTTC | CATSIRGQLDEQYF
- | TRBJ1-2 | TRBV27 | - | TGTGCCAGCAGGCTGATCTATGGCTACACCTTC | CASRLIYGYTF
TRBD2 | TRBJ2-1 | TRBV11-3 | - | TGTGCCAGCAGCCTAGGCGCTCGACTAGCGGGAGGTCACAATGAGCAGTTCTTC | CASSLGARLAGGHNEQFF
- | TRBJ2-7 | TRBV19 | - | TGTGCCAGTAGTAGCCGGAGGGTTGACGAGCAGTACTTC | CASSSRRVDEQYF
- | TRBJ2-7 | TRBV27 | - | TGTGCCAGCAGTTTAGTAGCGAGCTCCTACGAGCAGTACTTC | CASSLVASSYEQYF
- | TRBJ2-2 | TRBV4-1 | - | TGCGCCAGCAGCCAAAAACCAGGAGCAGGGAGGACCGGGGAGCTGTTTTTT | CASSQKPGAGRTGELFF
- | TRBJ2-7 | TRBV27 | - | TGTGCCAGCAGTTTGGACTGGCGGAAGGCCTCCTACGAGCAGTACTTC | CASSLDWRKASYEQYF
- | TRBJ1-2 | TRBV29-1 | - | TGCAGCGTTACAGGAGATAACTATGGCTACACCTTC | CSVTGDNYGYTF
TRBD1 | TRBJ2-7 | TRBV27 | - | TGTGCCAGCAGTTTATACAGGGGTGGGTACGAGCAGTACTTC | CASSLYRGGYEQYF
- | TRBJ1-1 | TRBV14 | - | TGTGCCAGCAGCCTTGGGCCCAACACTGAAGCTTTCTTT | CASSLGPNTEAFF
TRBD1 | TRBJ2-7 | TRBV6-6 | - | TGTGCCAGCAGTTACACCCCGGGACAGGAAGAGCAGTACTTC | CASSYTPGQEEQYF
- | TRBJ2-4 | TRBV2 | - | TGTGCCAGCACATTATTAGCCAAAAACATTCAGTACTTC | CASTLLAKNIQYF
- | TRBJ2-2 | TRBV5-1 | - | TGCGCCAGCAGCCTACCTCGCCCCGGGGAGCTGTTTTTT | CASSLPRPGELFF
- | TRBJ1-2 | TRBV2 | - | TGTGCCAGCAGTGACTTTCTCTCCGAGACTAACTATGGCTACACCTTC | CASSDFLSETNYGYTF
TRBD1 | TRBJ1-5 | TRBV7-6 | - | TGTGCCAGCAGCATAGGACAGGGGGATCAGCCCCAGCATTTT | CASSIGQGDQPQHF
- | TRBJ2-7 | TRBV30 | - | TGTGCCTCAGACTTGCGCGGGAACGAGCAGTACTTC | CASDLRGNEQYF
- | TRBJ1-3 | TRBV10-2 | - | TGCGCCAGCAGTGAAATGGGAACCTCTGGAAACACCATATATTTT | CASSEMGTSGNTIYF
- | TRBJ2-7 | TRBV4-1 | - | TGCGCCAGCAGCCAAGATGGAGACAGACGATACTCCTACGAGCAGTACTTC | CASSQDGDRRYSYEQYF
TRBD1 | TRBJ1-1 | TRBV28 | - | TGTGCCAGCAGTCCCGTCAGGGGGCGCCGAACTGAAGCTTTCTTT | CASSPVRGRRTEAFF
TRBD2 | TRBJ2-1 | TRBV2 | - | TGTGCCACCCTTAGCGGGAGGACCTACAATGAGCAGTTCTTC | CATLSGRTYNEQFF
TRBD1 | TRBJ2-7 | TRBV18 | - | TGTGCCAGCTCAGACAGGGTTACTACCTACGAGCAGTACTTC | CASSDRVTTYEQYF
TRBD1 | TRBJ1-1 | TRBV10-3 | - | TGTGCCATCAGTGGGGGACAGGTGAACACTGAAGCTTTCTTT | CAISGGQVNTEAFF
TRBD1 | TRBJ2-1 | TRBV29-1 | - | TGCAGCTTATCGACAGGGGGAGGATACAATGAGCAGTTCTTC | CSLSTGGGYNEQFF
- | TRBJ2-2 | TRBV5-6 | - | TGTGCCAGCAGCTTGGGTGGGACTCCCATTGCGGCCACCGGGGAGCTGTTTTTT | CASSLGGTPIAATGELFF
- | TRBJ2-7 | TRBV6-1 | - | TGTGCCAGCACGCCCTTGCGGGGTTCTATAGACGAGCAGTACTTC | CASTPLRGSIDEQYF
TRBD2 | TRBJ2-3 | TRBV4-3 | - | TGCGCCAGCAGCCCCGGGGGGTCCCCCGCAGATACGCAGTATTTT | CASSPGGSPADTQYF
TRBD1 | TRBJ1-1 | TRBV25-1 | - | TGTGCCAGCAGGGGTGGTCAGGGGGACACTGAAGCTTTCTTT | CASRGGQGDTEAFF
- | TRBJ2-7 | TRBV7-9 | - | TGTGCCAGCAGCTCGGCCTACGAGCAGTACTTC | CASSSAYEQYF
- | TRBJ2-5 | TRBV28 | - | TGTGCCAGCAGTTTGGCTCTCCAAGAGACCCAGTACTTC | CASSLALQETQYF